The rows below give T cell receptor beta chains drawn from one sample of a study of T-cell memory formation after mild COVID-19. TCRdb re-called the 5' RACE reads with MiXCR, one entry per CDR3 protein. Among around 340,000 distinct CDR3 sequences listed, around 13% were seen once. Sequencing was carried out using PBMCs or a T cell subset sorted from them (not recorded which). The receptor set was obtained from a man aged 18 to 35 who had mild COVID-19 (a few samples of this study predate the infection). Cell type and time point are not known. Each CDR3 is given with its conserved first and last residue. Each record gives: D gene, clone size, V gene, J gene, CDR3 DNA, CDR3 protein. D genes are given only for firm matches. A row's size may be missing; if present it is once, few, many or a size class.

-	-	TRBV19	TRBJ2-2	TGTGCCAGTAGTGGGGCAGCGAACACCGGGGAGCTGTTTTTT	CASSGAANTGELFF
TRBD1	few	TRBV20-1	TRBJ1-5	TGCAGTGCTAGAGAGACAGGGGAGACCCATCAGCCCCAGCATTTT	CSARETGETHQPQHF
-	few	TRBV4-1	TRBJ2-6	TGCGCCAGCAGCCAAGATCCGGTGAGCTCTGGGGCCAACGTCCTGACTTTC	CASSQDPVSSGANVLTF
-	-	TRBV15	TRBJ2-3	TGTGCCACCTCACTCGGGTTATCCCAGTCCGATACGCAGTATTTT	CATSLGLSQSDTQYF
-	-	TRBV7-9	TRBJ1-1	TGTGCCAGCAGCTGGGGGTCCATGAACACTGAAGCTTTCTTT	CASSWGSMNTEAFF
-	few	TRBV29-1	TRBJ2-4	TGCAGCGTTGAAGGGACACCCCCTGACATTCAGTACTTC	CSVEGTPPDIQYF
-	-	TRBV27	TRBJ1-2	TGTGCCACCTACAGGAATGGCTACACCTTC	CATYRNGYTF
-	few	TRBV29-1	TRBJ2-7	TGCAGCGTTGAAGCGGGGGCCCCCTACGAGCAGTACTTC	CSVEAGAPYEQYF
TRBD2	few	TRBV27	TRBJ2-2	TGTGCCAGCAGTAGACTAGCGGGGCCCGTCGGGGAGCTGTTTTTT	CASSRLAGPVGELFF
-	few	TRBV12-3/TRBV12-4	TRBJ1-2	TGTGCCAGCAGTTCCCAAGTGGGCTACACCTTC	CASSSQVGYTF
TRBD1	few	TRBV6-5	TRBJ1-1	TGTGCCAGCAGTACCACAGGGGAGCGGCTCACTGAAGCTTTCTTT	CASSTTGERLTEAFF
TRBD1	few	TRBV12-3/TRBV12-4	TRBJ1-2	TGTGCCAGCAACGACAGGGTGGGCTATGGCTACACCTTC	CASNDRVGYGYTF
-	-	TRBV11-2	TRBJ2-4	TGTGCCAGCAGCTTAGCGGGGAGTAGGCCTCAGTACTTC	CASSLAGSRPQYF
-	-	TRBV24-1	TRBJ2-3	TGTGCCACCAGTGTAGGAGATACGCAGTATTTT	CATSVGDTQYF
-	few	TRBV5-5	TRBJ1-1	TGTGCCAGCAGCATGGGCTGGGGAAACACTGAAGCTTTCTTT	CASSMGWGNTEAFF
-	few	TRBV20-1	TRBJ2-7	TGCAGTGCTAGAGTCGGCGGCTTCTACGAGCAGTACTTC	CSARVGGFYEQYF
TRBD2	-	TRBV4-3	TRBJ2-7	TGCGCCAGCAGCCAAGATAGTTGGGGGGGCTACGAGCAGTACTTC	CASSQDSWGGYEQYF
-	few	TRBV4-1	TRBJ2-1	TGCGCCAGCAGCCAAGATATGCAGGCGTCCTACAATGAGCAGTTCTTC	CASSQDMQASYNEQFF
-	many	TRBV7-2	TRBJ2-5	TGTGCCAGCAGCTTAGCGGGGACGGAAGAGACCCAGTACTTC	CASSLAGTEETQYF
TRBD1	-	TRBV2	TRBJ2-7	TGTGCCAGCAGGACAGGGGTTTACGAGCAGTACTTC	CASRTGVYEQYF
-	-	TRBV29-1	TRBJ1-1	TGCAGCGTTGGGGAGGCGTCAGGCACTGAAGCTTTCTTT	CSVGEASGTEAFF
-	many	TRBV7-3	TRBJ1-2	TGTGCCAGCAGCTTCCCGGAACTCAATGGCTACACCTTC	CASSFPELNGYTF
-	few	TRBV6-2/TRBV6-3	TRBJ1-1	TGTGCCAGCACCCCTGGGAGCTGGAACACTGAAGCTTTCTTT	CASTPGSWNTEAFF
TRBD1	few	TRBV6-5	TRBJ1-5	TGTGCCAGCAGCACCGGGACAGCCTTATGGCCCCAGCATTTT	CASSTGTALWPQHF
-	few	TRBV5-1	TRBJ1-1	TGCGCCAGCAGCTTGGCTGGGGTCACTGAAGCTTTCTTT	CASSLAGVTEAFF
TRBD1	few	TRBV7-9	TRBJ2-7	TGTGCCAGCAGCTTACGGACAGGGGTGGACGAGCAGTACTTC	CASSLRTGVDEQYF
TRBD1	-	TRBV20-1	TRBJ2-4	TGCAGTGCTGTCAGGGGGCTGGCCAAAAACATTCAGTACTTC	CSAVRGLAKNIQYF
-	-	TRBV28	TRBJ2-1	TGTGCCAGCAGTTTTTCCGCGGCAGGGCTTGAGCAGTTCTTC	CASSFSAAGLEQFF
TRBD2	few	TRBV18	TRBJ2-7	TGTGCCAGCTCAACTAGCGGGGGCCACTACGAGCAGTACTTC	CASSTSGGHYEQYF
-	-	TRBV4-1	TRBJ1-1	TGCGCCAGCAGCCACGCTCGACTCCGTGGGGCGAACACTGAAGCTTTCTTT	CASSHARLRGANTEAFF
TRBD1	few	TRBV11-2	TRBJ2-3	TGTGCCAGCAGCTCTAACAGGGGGCGGGCTACGCAGTATTTT	CASSSNRGRATQYF
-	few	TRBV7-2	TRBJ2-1	TGTGCCAGCAGCTTGGCCGCCTTGGCAAATGAGCAGTTCTTC	CASSLAALANEQFF
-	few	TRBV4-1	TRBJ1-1	TGCGCCAGCAGCCCTCGCCGGGGACATGAAGCTTTCTTT	CASSPRRGHEAFF
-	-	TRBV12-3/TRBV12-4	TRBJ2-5	TGTGCCAGCAGTTTAAGTACAGGCCACATGGAGACCCAGTACTTC	CASSLSTGHMETQYF
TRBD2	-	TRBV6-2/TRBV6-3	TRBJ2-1	TGTGCCAGCACCCCGACCGGGACTAGCGGCAATGAGCAGTTCTTC	CASTPTGTSGNEQFF
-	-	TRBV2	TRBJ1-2	TGTGCCGGCTCAGGGGACTATGGCTACACCTTC	CAGSGDYGYTF
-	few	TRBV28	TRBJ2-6	TGTGCCAGCAGTGGACGAGCTGGGGCCAACGTCCTGACTTTC	CASSGRAGANVLTF
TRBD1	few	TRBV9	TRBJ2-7	TGTGCCAGCAGCGCCCGGGACAGCCGATACGAGCAGTACTTC	CASSARDSRYEQYF
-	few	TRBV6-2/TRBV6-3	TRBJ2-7	TGTGCCAGCAGTAGAGGGACCCCCGCGCGGGAGCAGTACTTC	CASSRGTPAREQYF
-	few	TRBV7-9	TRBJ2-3	TGTGCCAGCAGCTTACGGGTATTAGATACGCAGTATTTT	CASSLRVLDTQYF